These T cell receptor beta chains were read from a single sample in a study of T cells in Graves' hyperthyroidism and ophthalmopathy. A single record per CDR3 protein comes from TCRdb applying MiXCR to the multiplex PCR reads. The data hold 600,000 to 700,000 distinct CDR3 sequences, with less than 45% observed a single time. What was sequenced was peripheral blood or thyroid tissue (not recorded which). The receptor source for this set is an adult man with Graves' disease, either hyperthyroidism or ophthalmopathy (not recorded which). Each CDR3 is given without its conserved first and last residue.

V: TRBV7-9; J: TRBJ1-1; CDR3: ASSLEYQRNTEAF
V: TRBV7-9; J: TRBJ1-2; CDR3: ASSFMTGDYGYT
V: TRBV24-1; J: -; CDR3: ATSAVAGEQF
V: TRBV9; J: TRBJ1-5; CDR3: ASSVGGGYHQPQH
V: TRBV19; J: TRBJ2-2; CDR3: ASSRYAGQGNGELF
V: TRBV20-1; J: TRBJ2-3; CDR3: SAGEGPDTQY
V: TRBV29-1; J: TRBJ1-5; CDR3: SVAGGSNQPQH
V: TRBV7-2; J: TRBJ2-7; CDR3: ASSAKTVMSSYEQY
V: TRBV7-2; J: TRBJ2-7; CDR3: ASSQDVGTSGRFYEQY
V: TRBV7-2; J: TRBJ1-1; CDR3: ASSARTEAF
V: TRBV12-3/TRBV12-4; J: TRBJ1-5; CDR3: ASSGGQGDQPQH
V: TRBV2; J: TRBJ1-6; CDR3: ASSAGQGASSPLH
V: TRBV10-1; J: TRBJ1-3; CDR3: ASSEGTGSGNTIY
V: TRBV10-3; J: TRBJ1-1; CDR3: AISEFQGANTEAF
V: TRBV7-8; J: TRBJ1-5; CDR3: ASSLGGTDSNQPQH
V: TRBV29-1; J: TRBJ1-3; CDR3: SASRGLGNTIY
V: TRBV29-1; J: TRBJ2-5; CDR3: SVAGQGETQY
V: TRBV19; J: TRBJ1-2; CDR3: ASQLVDRDGYT
V: TRBV2; J: TRBJ1-4; CDR3: ASSPYRGNEKLF
V: TRBV2; J: TRBJ1-2; CDR3: ASSSKPNLLGGYT
V: TRBV2; J: TRBJ1-5; CDR3: ASSQWTLDQPQH
V: TRBV15; J: TRBJ1-1; CDR3: ATSRIQGAGNTEAF
V: TRBV5-1; J: TRBJ1-1; CDR3: ASSLASGFNTEAF
V: TRBV11-1; J: TRBJ1-2; CDR3: ASSSLQGIYGYT
V: TRBV7-8; J: TRBJ1-5; CDR3: ASSFDRTRPQH
V: TRBV15; J: TRBJ1-5; CDR3: ATSSLDRDQPQH
V: TRBV12-3/TRBV12-4; J: TRBJ2-7; CDR3: ASSSDPGYEQY
V: TRBV2; J: TRBJ1-1; CDR3: ARDREAF
V: TRBV12-3/TRBV12-4; J: TRBJ1-5; CDR3: ASSRGGDWQPQH
V: TRBV7-6; J: TRBJ1-2; CDR3: ASSPRGQGRNGYT
V: TRBV29-1; J: TRBJ1-1; CDR3: SLARGAEAF
V: TRBV29-1; J: TRBJ1-2; CDR3: SVEYLTGFGALYGYT
V: TRBV7-2; J: TRBJ2-2; CDR3: ASSYGTTGTGELF
V: TRBV5-1; J: TRBJ1-2; CDR3: ASSLDRGLGNYGYT
V: TRBV14; J: TRBJ2-7; CDR3: ASSPWELNTEEQY
V: TRBV29-1; J: TRBJ1-3; CDR3: SVAGMGFGNTIY
V: TRBV7-9; J: TRBJ1-5; CDR3: ASSFWREINQPQH
V: TRBV20-1; J: TRBJ1-6; CDR3: SAIQDGLGNSPLH
V: TRBV20-1; J: TRBJ1-1; CDR3: SARDQGSTEAF
V: TRBV10-3; J: TRBJ1-2; CDR3: AIGEDNYGYT
V: TRBV7-2; J: TRBJ2-7; CDR3: ASSLVTDHEQY
V: TRBV24-1; J: TRBJ1-5; CDR3: ATSPGESWNQPQH
V: TRBV7-9; J: TRBJ1-1; CDR3: ASSPLEGGFTEAF
V: TRBV7-3; J: TRBJ2-7; CDR3: ASSSTPGGPYEQY
V: TRBV5-1; J: TRBJ2-5; CDR3: ASSLGNRVETQY
V: TRBV5-1; J: TRBJ2-7; CDR3: ASSEVGGTEQY
V: TRBV7-2; J: TRBJ2-5; CDR3: ASSSFRLAGALGETQY
V: TRBV12-3/TRBV12-4; J: TRBJ2-7; CDR3: ASSFSGGADEQY
V: TRBV10-3; J: TRBJ2-7; CDR3: AISELGEQY
V: TRBV25-1; J: TRBJ1-2; CDR3: ASSARETSYGYT
V: TRBV25-1; J: TRBJ1-1; CDR3: ASSDGITEAF
V: TRBV7-9; J: TRBJ1-2; CDR3: ASSLDGRRSYT
V: TRBV20-1; J: TRBJ2-5; CDR3: SAREWLSETQY